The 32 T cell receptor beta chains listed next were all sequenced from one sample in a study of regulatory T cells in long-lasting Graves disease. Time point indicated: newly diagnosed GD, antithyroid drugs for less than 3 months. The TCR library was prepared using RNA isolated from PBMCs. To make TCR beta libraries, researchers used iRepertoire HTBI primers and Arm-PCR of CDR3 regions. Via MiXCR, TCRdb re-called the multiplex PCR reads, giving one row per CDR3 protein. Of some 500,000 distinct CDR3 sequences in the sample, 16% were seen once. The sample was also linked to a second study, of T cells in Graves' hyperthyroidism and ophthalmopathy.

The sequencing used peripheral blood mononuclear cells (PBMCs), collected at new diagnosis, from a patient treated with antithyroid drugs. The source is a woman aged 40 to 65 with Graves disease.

The CDR3: CSARDRLAGSSTDTQYF. The CDR3 DNA reads TGCAGTGCTAGAGATCGGCTAGCGGGGTCTAGCACAGATACGCAGTATTTT. V is TRBV20-1 and J is TRBJ2-3; 9 nucleotides match TRBD2. Trimming cost V 0 bases and J 0 bases; bases outside gene matches: 7. The V gene's germline CDR1 is DFQATT and CDR2 SNEGSKA (reference sequence). The CDR3 runs to 17 residues.

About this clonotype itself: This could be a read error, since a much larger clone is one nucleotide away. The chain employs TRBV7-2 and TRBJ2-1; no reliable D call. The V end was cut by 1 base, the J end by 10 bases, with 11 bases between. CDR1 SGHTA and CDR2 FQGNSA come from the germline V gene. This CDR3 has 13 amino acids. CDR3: CASSLVRVEEQFF. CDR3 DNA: TGTGCCAGCAGCTTAGTCCGGGTGGAGGAGCAGTTCTTC.

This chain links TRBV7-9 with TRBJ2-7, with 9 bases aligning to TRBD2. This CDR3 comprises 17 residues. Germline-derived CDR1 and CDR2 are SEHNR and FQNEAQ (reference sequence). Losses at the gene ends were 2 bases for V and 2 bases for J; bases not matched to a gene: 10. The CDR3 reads CASSLPTTGTSTYEQYF. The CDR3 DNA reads TGTGCCAGCAGCTTACCAACAACCGGGACTAGCACCTACGAGCAGTACTTC. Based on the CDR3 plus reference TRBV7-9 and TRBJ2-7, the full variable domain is DTGVSQNPRHKITKRGQNVTFRCDPISEHNRLYWYRQTLGQGPEFLTYFQNEAQLEKSRLLSDRFSAERPKGSFSTLEIQRTEQGDSAMYLCASSLPTTGTSTYEQYFGPGTRLTVT.

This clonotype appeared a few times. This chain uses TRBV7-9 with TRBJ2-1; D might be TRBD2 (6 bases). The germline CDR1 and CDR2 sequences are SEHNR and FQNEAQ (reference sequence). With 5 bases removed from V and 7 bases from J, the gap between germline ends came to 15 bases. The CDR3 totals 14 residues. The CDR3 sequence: CASSLGDLANEQFF. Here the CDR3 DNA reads TGTGCCAGCAGCCTTGGCGACCTAGCGAATGAGCAGTTCTTC.

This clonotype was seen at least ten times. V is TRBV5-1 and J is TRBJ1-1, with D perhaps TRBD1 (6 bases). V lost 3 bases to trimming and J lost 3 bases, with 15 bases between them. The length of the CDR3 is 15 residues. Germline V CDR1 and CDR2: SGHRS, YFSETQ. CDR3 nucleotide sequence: TGCGCCAGCAGCTCACTTACAGGGCCATACACTGAAGCTTTCTTT. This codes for CASSSLTGPYTEAFF.

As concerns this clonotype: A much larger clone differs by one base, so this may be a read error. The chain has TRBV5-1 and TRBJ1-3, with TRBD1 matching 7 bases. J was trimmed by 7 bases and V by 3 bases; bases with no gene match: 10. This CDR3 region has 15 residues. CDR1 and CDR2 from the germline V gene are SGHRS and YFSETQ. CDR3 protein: CASSSTGTAGNTIYF. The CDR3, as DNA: TGCGCCAGCAGCTCGACAGGGACAGCCGGGAACACCATATATTTT.

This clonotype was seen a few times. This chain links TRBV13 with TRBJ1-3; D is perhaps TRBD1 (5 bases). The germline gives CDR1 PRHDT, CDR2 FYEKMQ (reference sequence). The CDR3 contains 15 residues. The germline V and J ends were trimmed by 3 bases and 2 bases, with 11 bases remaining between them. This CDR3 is CASSFQTVTGNTIYF. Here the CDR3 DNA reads TGTGCCAGCAGCTTCCAGACAGTGACTGGAAACACCATATATTTT.

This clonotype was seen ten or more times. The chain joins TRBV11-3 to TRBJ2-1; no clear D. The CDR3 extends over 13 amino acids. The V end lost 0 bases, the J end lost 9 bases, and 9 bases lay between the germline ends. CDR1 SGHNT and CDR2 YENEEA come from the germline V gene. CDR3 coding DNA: TGTGCCAGCAGCTTAGATTCGGGCGGTGAGCAGTTCTTC. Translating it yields CASSLDSGGEQFF. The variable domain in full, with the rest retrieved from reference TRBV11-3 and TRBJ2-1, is EAGVVQSPRYKIIEKKQPVAFWCNPISGHNTLYWYLQNLGQGPELLIRYENEEAVDDSQLPKDRFSAERLKGVDSTLKIQPAELGDSAVYLCASSLDSGGEQFFGPGTRLTVL.

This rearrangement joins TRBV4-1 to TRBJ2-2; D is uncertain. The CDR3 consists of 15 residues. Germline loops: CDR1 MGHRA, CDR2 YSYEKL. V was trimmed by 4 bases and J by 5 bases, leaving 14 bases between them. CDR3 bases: TGCGCCAGCAGCCTGTATTCAGGCGAGACCGGGGAGCTGTTTTTT. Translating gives CASSLYSGETGELFF.

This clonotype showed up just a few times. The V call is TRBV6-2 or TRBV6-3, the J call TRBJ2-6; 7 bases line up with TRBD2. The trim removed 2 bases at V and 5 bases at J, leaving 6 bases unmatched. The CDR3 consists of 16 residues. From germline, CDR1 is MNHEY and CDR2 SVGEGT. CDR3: CASSYGLADRANVLTF. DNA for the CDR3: TGTGCCAGCAGTTACGGTCTAGCGGACAGGGCCAACGTCCTGACTTTC.

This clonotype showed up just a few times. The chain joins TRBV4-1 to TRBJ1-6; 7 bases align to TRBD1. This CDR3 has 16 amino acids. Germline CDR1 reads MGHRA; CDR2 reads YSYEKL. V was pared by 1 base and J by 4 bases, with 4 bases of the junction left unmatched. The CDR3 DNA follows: TGCGCCAGCAGCCAAGTTATGGACAGGTATAATTCACCCCTCCACTTT. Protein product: CASSQVMDRYNSPLHF.

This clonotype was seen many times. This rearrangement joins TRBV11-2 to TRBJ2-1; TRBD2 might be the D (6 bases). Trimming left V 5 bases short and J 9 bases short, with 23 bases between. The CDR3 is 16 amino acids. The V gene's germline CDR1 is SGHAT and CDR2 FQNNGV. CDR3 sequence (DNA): TGTGCCAGCAGCCACGGGGGACTCGGGTTTGGTGGTGAGCAGTTCTTC. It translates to CASSHGGLGFGGEQFF.

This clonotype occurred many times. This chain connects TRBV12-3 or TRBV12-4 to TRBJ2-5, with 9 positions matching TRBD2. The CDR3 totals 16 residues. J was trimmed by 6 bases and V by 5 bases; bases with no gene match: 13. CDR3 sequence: CASSPPGLALVQTQYF. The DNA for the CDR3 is TGTGCCAGCAGTCCTCCGGGACTAGCTCTCGTCCAGACCCAGTACTTC.

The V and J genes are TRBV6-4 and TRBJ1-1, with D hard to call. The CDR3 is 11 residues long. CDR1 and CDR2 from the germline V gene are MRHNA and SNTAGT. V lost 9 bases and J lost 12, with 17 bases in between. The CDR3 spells CASYREPVTFF. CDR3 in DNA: TGTGCCAGTTACCGGGAACCGGTGACTTTCTTT.

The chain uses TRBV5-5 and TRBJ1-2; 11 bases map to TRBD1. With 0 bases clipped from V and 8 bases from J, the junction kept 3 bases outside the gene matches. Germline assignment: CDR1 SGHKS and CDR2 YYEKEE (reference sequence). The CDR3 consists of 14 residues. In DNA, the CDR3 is TGTGCCAGCAGCTTGGAGGACAGGGGGCTCGGCTACACCTTC. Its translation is CASSLEDRGLGYTF. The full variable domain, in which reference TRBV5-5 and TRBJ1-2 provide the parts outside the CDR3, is DAGVTQSPTHLIKTRGQQVTLRCSPISGHKSVSWYQQVLGQGPQFIFQYYEKEERGRGNFPDRFSARQFPNYSSELNVNALLLGDSALYLCASSLEDRGLGYTFGSGTRLTVV.

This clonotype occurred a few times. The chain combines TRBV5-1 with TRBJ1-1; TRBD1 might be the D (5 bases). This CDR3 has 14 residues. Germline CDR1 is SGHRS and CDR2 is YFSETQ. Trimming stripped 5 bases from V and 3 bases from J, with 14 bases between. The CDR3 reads CASRPGTVDTEAFF. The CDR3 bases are TGCGCCAGCAGACCCGGGACCGTGGACACTGAAGCTTTCTTT.

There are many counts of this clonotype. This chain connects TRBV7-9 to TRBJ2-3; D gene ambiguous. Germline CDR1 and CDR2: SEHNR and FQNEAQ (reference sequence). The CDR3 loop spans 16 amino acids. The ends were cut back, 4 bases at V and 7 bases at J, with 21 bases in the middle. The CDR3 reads CASSSIRSGHRNTQYF. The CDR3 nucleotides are TGTGCCAGCAGCTCCATTAGGTCGGGTCACCGGAATACGCAGTATTTT.

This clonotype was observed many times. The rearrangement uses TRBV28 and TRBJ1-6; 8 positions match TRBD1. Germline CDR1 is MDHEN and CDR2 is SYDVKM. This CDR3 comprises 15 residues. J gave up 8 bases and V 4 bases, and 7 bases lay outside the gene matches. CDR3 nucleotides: TGTGCCAGCAGTTCATCAGGGGGCCGGGATTCACCCCTCCACTTT. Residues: CASSSSGGRDSPLHF.

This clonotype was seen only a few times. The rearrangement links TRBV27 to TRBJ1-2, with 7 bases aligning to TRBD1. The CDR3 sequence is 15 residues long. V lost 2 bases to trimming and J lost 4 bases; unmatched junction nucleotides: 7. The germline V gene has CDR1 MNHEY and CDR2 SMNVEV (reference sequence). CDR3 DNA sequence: TGTGCCAGCAGTTTAGGGGAACAGGGGATCTATGGCTACACCTTC. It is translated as CASSLGEQGIYGYTF.

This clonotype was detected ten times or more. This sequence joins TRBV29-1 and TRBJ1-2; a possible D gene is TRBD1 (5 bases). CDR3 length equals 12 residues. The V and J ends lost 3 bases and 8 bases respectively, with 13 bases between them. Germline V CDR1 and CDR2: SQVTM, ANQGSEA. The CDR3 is CSVDAGRGGYTF. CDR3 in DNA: TGCAGCGTTGATGCGGGGAGGGGAGGCTACACCTTC.

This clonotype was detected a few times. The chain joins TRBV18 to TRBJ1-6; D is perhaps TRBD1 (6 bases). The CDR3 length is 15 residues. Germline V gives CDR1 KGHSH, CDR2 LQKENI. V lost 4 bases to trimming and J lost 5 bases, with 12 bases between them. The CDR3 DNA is TGTGCCAGCTCACTACAGGGACTGGATAATTCACCCCTCCACTTT. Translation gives CASSLQGLDNSPLHF. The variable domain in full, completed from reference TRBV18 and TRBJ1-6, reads NAGVMQNPRHLVRRRGQEARLRCSPMKGHSHVYWYRQLPEEGLKFMVYLQKENIIDESGMPKERFSAEFPKEGPSILRIQQVVRGDSAAYFCASSLQGLDNSPLHFGNGTRLTVT.

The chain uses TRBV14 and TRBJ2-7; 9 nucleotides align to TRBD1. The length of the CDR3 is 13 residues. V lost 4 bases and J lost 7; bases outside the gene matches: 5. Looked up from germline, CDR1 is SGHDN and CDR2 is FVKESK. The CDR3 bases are TGTGCCAGCAGCCCGGGACAGGGTTTGGAGCAGTACTTC. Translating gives CASSPGQGLEQYF.

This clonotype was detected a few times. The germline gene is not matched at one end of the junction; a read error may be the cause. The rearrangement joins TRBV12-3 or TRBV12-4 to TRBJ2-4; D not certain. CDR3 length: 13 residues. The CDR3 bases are TGTGCCAGCAGTTTAACTCCCCCAAACGGTAGGAACTTC. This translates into CASSLTPPNGRNF.

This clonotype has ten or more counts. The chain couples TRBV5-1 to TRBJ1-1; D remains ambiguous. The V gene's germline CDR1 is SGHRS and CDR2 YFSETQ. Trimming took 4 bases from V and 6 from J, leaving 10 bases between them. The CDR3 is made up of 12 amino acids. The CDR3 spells CASSPAGPEAFF. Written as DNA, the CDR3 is TGCGCCAGCAGCCCGGCCGGGCCTGAAGCTTTCTTT.

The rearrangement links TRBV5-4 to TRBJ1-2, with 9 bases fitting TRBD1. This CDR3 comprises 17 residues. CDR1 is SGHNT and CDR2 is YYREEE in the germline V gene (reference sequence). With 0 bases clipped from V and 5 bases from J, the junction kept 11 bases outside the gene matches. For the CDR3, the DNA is TGTGCCAGCAGCTTGGGGGGGCCGGGACAGGGAATATATGGCTACACCTTC. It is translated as CASSLGGPGQGIYGYTF. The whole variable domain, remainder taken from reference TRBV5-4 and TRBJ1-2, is ETGVTQSPTHLIKTRGQQVTLRCSSQSGHNTVSWYQQALGQGPQFIFQYYREEENGRGNFPPRFSGLQFPNYSSELNVNALELDDSALYLCASSLGGPGQGIYGYTFGSGTRLTVV.

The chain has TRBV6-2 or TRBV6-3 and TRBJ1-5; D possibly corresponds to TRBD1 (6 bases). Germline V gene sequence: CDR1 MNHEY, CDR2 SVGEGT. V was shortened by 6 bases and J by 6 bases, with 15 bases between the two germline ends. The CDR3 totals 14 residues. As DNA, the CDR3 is TGTGCCAGCAGGCGGGACACCGGAAGTCAGCCCCAGCATTTT. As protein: CASRRDTGSQPQHF.

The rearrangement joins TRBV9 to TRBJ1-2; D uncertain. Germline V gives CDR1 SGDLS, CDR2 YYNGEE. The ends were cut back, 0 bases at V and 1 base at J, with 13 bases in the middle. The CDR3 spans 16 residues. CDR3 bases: TGTGCCAGCAGCGTAGGGAGGTCAGCTCTTAACTATGGCTACACCTTC. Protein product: CASSVGRSALNYGYTF.

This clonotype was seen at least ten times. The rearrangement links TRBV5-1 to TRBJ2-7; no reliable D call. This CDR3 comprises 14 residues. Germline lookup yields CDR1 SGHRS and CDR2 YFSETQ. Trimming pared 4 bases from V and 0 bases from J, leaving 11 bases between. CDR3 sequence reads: CASSPPSGSYEQYF. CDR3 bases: TGCGCCAGCAGCCCCCCGAGTGGCTCCTACGAGCAGTACTTC.

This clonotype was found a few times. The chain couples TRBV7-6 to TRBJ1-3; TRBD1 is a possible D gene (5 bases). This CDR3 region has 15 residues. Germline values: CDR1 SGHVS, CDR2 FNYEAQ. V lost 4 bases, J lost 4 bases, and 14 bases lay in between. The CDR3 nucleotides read TGTGCCAGCAGCTCGCCGTCAAGGGACGGAAACACCATATATTTT. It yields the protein CASSSPSRDGNTIYF.

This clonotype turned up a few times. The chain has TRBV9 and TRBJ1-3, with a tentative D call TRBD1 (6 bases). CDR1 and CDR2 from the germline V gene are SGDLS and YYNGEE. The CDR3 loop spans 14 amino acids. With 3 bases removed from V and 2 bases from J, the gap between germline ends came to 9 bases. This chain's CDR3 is CASSATGTGNTIYF. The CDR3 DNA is TGTGCCAGCAGCGCAACAGGGACTGGAAACACCATATATTTT.

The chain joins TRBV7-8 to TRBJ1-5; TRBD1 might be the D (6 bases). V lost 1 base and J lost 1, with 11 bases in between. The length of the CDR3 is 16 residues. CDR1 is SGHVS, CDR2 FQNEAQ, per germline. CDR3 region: CASSLEGVVSNQPQHF. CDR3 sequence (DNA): TGTGCCAGCAGCTTAGAGGGGGTGGTGAGCAATCAGCCCCAGCATTTT.

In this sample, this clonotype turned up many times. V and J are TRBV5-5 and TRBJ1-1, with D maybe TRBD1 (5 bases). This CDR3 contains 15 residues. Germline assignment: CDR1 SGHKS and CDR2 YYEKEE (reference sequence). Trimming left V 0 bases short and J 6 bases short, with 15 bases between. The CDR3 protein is CASSLAMGVGAEAFF. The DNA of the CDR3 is TGTGCCAGCAGCTTGGCGATGGGGGTCGGGGCTGAAGCTTTCTTT.